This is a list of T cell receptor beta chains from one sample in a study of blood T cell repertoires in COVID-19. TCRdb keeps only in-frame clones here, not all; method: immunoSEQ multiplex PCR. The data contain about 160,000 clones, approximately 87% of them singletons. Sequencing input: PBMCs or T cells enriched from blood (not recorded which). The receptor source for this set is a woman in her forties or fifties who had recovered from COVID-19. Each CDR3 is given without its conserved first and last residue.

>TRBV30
AWSGGSARNEQF
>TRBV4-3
ASSQSSGTQY
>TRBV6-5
ASSRTGAYGYT
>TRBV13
ASTLGTRIYGYT
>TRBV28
ASQDWGDRGQNTEAF
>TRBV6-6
ASSYSDTGGYGYT
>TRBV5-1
ASSSDSSYNEQF
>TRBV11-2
ASSLDLRGTEAF
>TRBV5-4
ASSSGGNNQPQH
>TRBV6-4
ASSDSGGEANEQF
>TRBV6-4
ASSPYNEQF
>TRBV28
ASSTPSEGATEAF
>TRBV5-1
ASSPDSSSYNEQF
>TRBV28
ASSSSGTRVGYT
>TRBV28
ASGSGWGNQPQH
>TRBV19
ASSIRTGSNQPQH
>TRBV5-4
ASSLWTGKGLY
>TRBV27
ASRSGGMVYGYT
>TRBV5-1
ASSLGPSTGDTEAF
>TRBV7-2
ASSFLRGNGYT
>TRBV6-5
ASLRDRGATGELF
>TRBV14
ASSQEPRGTYNEQF
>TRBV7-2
ASSQQGTANYGYT
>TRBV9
ASSVGGKLSTLH
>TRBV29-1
SVGVGTSGSSYNEQF
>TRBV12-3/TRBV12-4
ASSLSLQGKLF
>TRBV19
ASSKGAQFEKLF
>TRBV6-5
ASSPGTFSYNEQF
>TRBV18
ASSPPSQRGNTIY
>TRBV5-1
ANRGGIYTGELF
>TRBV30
AWSEFGRPGGQPQH
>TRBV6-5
ASSYSSGTVGNTIY
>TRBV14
ASSQEPSPNTGELF
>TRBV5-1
ASSGTSGVNEQF
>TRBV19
ATKRPEGAYGYT
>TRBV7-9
ASSLGQDIQY
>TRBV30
AWSGTAMNTEAF
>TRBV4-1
ASRGTSGSPPGELF
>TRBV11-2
ASTPGPRGEKLF
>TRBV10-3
AIMGDRVDNEQF
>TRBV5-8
ASSSGTTSNTGELF
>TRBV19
ASSGGATNQETQY
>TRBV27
ASRIDTGDLENTEAF
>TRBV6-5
ASTQGGPQIGYT
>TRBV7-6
ASRLLAGAYNEQF
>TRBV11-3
ASSSRRLAGGPDWSETQY
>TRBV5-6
ASSSLGVREQF
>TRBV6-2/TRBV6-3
ASSYSRVRVNTEAF
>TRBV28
ASREGAGNNEKLF
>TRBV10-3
AIRTGRNTEAF
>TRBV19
ASSSDRGRETQY
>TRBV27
ASSPGQGLQETQY
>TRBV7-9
ASSRVKAF